Sequencing of this T cell receptor (beta chain) was carried out in a study of naive and memory T cell subsets. V shed 0 bases and J shed 5 bases, with 17 bases lying between them. Germline V gene lookup returns CDR1 LGHDT and CDR2 YNNKEL (reference sequence). CDR3 size: 16 residues. Ligated cDNA underwent four rounds of PCR with nested alpha and beta constant region primers and SP2. Reverse transcription of blood and skin TCR RNA was primed at alpha and beta constant regions. Each CDR3 protein is one row after TCRdb ran MiXCR on the UMI-ligation and nested PCR reads. The sample consists of tens of thousands of distinct CDR3 sequences, more than 6.5% of them appearing once. Sample treatment: skin biopsy from PPD injection site in Mantoux-positive individual. The library had UMIs added by 3' ligation of an oligonucleotide to TCR cDNA. Tuberculin skin test biopsies were taken where PPD was injected in Mantoux-positive people.

This clonotype was detected only a few times. This receptor was obtained from an adult in good health. The sequencing here drew on skin, taken from a tuberculin skin test site. The chain combines TRBV3-1 with TRBJ2-7; D uncertain. This chain's CDR3 is CASSQDTWIQDDEQYF. Written as DNA, the CDR3 is TGTGCCAGCAGCCAAGATACGTGGATACAAGATGACGAGCAGTACTTC.